This T cell receptor beta chain was sequenced in a study of cytomegalovirus exposure and HLA in healthy donors (dated by TCRdb to the late 2010s). Looking at the study overall: According to an earlier analysis of 450 to 650 of the donors, about 179 million T cells yielded roughly 110 million unique TCR beta sequences and more than 250 Gb of sequence data. Approximately 300 gigabases of sequencing data and approximately 91 million unique TCR sequences made up an early release that covered fewer than 650 HLA-typed donors. The genetic ancestry cluster associated with self-reported Caucasian donors included 81% of the approximately 400 genotyped donors. The aim of the study was to test whether cataloging public T cell receptors could identify signatures of past pathogen exposure. The study profiled the T cell repertoires of under 850 subjects by immunosequencing and related them to cytomegalovirus serostatus. Besides the first cohort of roughly 660 subjects, a separate validation cohort made up of 90 to 150 different subjects was used. To predict cytomegalovirus infection status, the study brought together high-throughput TCR immunosequencing, statistical association of individual TCRs with disease status, and machine learning. A later analysis re-examined previously published TCR beta repertoires from over 500 donors and added high-resolution HLA genotyping to investigate patterns of TCR occurrence. Rather than using new phenotypic data, the later analysis identified candidate immune exposures from TCR beta sequences and from how often those sequences occurred across donors. An earlier analysis of 587 of the donors applied high-throughput TCR beta sequencing to assess whether each TCR beta V gene segment acted as functional or pseudogenic. Donor age, sex, ethnicity and CMV serostatus were collected together with the repertoire data. A later genetic analysis used genome-wide SNP genotypes for about 60% of the roughly 700 donors, treating that subset as a discovery cohort. All discovery cohort repertoires had been generated on a single sequencing platform. Both class I and class II loci were covered by HLA typing, at four-digit resolution. The number of donors typed differed by locus, with 629-630 for A, B, C, DRB1 and DQB1, roughly 520 for DQA1, 606 for DPA1, and around 460 for DPB1. Because of strong linkage in the cohort, four or five DR-DQ haplotypes were treated as single units for association and clustering. Among about 360 genotyped donors of the cohort, an average of around 240,000 unique TCR beta nucleotide sequences were sequenced per donor, approximately 20% of them non-productive. What the authors observed across the whole study: Across donors, most TCR sequences were observed very rarely, whereas some public TCRs were present in many individuals. The earlier analysis of 587 of the donors excluded some 16 rarely observed V segments, including chromosome 9 orphons, because counts were too low. Compared with the approximately 600-donor mean, donors in an Asian-associated ancestry cluster had fewer N-insertions in productive TCRs, according to a later genetic analysis. The only immune exposure information available for the cohort was CMV serostatus. The authors suggested that the approach could potentially be extended to other disease states and immunological phenotypes. The 87-base-pair reads could not distinguish some IMGT-functional V segments, including TRBV6-2 and TRBV6-3, so those segments were excluded. In a later analysis, HLA-associated TCR beta chains were found to be more clonally expanded and to have lower generation probabilities than equally common non-associated chains. In a later analysis, about 16,000 TCR beta sequences were associated with specific HLA alleles at a false discovery rate of 0.05. Sequencing depth was assumed to be roughly uniform across donors in the presence/absence analyses, though that assumption may not hold. The study listed 150 to 200 TCR beta chains as associated with cytomegalovirus. A later analysis found that most CMV-associated TCR beta chains appeared HLA-restricted, with HLA associations seemingly driven largely by CMV exposure. A later genetic analysis associated a missense DCLRE1C variant with V-gene and J-gene trimming of TCR beta chains, and an independent cohort replicated the association. A cluster of highly shared sequence variants was judged likely to be a technical artifact of the sequencing pipeline. A further reported finding was that TCR beta sequences accurately predicted the HLA-A and HLA-B alleles for most subjects in the first cohort. Linkage disequilibrium might explain the correlated functional status among segregating V segments, but an unknown experimental factor could not be ruled out. In a later analysis, the rate of TCR association differed among HLA loci, with DRB1 alleles having the most associated TCRs and HLA-C alleles having the fewest. The classifier was reported to diagnose cytomegalovirus status with high specificity and sensitivity in both the original cohort and the validation cohort. Assigning TCR associations to individual alleles was difficult when HLA alleles, especially DR and DQ, strongly co-occurred. In vitro tests confirmed that a few of the cytomegalovirus-associated TCR beta chains recognize cytomegalovirus antigens. Only TCR beta chains were sequenced in this cohort, and the absence of alpha or paired-chain data limited detectable features. An earlier analysis of some 560 of the donors showed that most TCR beta V segments appeared in productive rearrangements either about 90% or about 30% of the time, which broadly matched IMGT annotations. In a later analysis, several top co-occurrence clusters were reported to appear linked to parvovirus B19, influenza, CMV and Epstein-Barr virus. Because some donors lacked HLA typing at each locus, the association tests relied only on the typed subset.

Library construction relied on the immunoSEQ multiplex PCR assay. For the multiplex PCR, a mixture combining 60 forward primers for TCR Vbeta segments and 13 reverse primers for TCR Jbeta segments was used. A multiplex PCR assay on genomic DNA amplified the CDR3 region of rearranged TCR beta genes. The Illumina HiSeq System was used to sequence the amplified TCR beta libraries as 87-base-pair reads. Per the source publication's procedure: In a later analysis, tens of millions of unique TCR beta chains were counted across the roughly 670 repertoires, and some 10 million of these chains were shared by at least two donors. Raw reads were error-corrected and collapsed into unique sequences with a nearest-neighbor algorithm that merged closely related sequences to remove PCR and sequencing errors. V, D and J gene segments were assigned by aligning CDR3 sequences to IMGT reference sequences. For a sequence to be retained, at least a six-nucleotide match to both a V gene segment and a J gene segment was required. Rearrangements were called productive when the CDR3 lacked stop codons and stayed in frame with V and J; all others were non-productive. Following IMGT convention, CDR3 was defined as the stretch from the second conserved V-encoded cysteine up to the conserved J-encoded phenylalanine. Sequences without an unambiguous match to a single V gene segment were excluded from the earlier analysis of almost 600 of the donors. In an earlier analysis of more than 500 of the donors, a V segment was called functional when productive rearrangements were above 56.7%, and segregating when the standard deviation between donors exceeded 5%. A statistical classification framework was developed to diagnose cytomegalovirus status using the catalog of TCR beta chain sequences. In a later analysis, TCR nucleotide sequences were compared against IMGT/GENE-DB human TR gene sequences so that V and J genes could be assigned. Using the TCRdist pipeline, a later analysis assigned CDR3 sequences along with most-parsimonious VDJ recombination scenarios. A later analysis defined each TCR beta chain by its CDR3 amino acid sequence plus V-gene family, and excluded reads lacking a unique V-gene family. As a way to deal with suspected cross-contamination and a sequencing artifact, a later analysis dropped hundreds of nucleotide sequences that were highly shared and had low generation probability. In a later analysis, a clonal expansion index for each public chain was calculated from normalized within-repertoire ranks of inferred template counts. In a later analysis, generation probabilities were computed using a VDJ recombination model fitted to out-of-frame rearrangements, and the results were checked against IGoR. In a later analysis, hypergeometric tests were used to score TCR-TCR, TCR-HLA and TCR-CMV co-occurrence, with a repertoire-size bias correction applied to TCR pairs. A later analysis estimated false discovery rates by permuting HLA or CMV assignments 20 times. A later analysis grouped co-occurring TCRs with DBSCAN, adding TCRdist sequence similarity when clustering within HLA-allele-positive subsets. Co-occurrence clustering excluded repertoires with fewer than 30,000 or more than 120,000 public chains, plus five with anomalous nucleotide sharing. TCRdb stores this immuneACCESS table with in-frame sequences only. Part of the clones is absent; in the studies checked, under half of the shortfall reflects unresolved V genes, and no reason is known for the rest. V and J calls and clone size are copied from that table; D and trimming were computed from the DNA. Across this sample there are 150,000 to 200,000 clones, with approximately 84% seen only once. The top ten constitute 5% to 6% of the sample.

The cohort was made up of around 720 healthy bone marrow donors. Cohort members were all nominally healthy when sampled, although unrecorded immune exposures were likely present. The donor tested CMV seropositive, placing the donor among the 289 seropositive members of the cohort. Each donor provided a peripheral blood sample, and peripheral blood mononuclear cells were used for TCR beta sequencing. The Qiagen DNeasy Blood Extraction Kit was used to extract genomic DNA from the blood cell samples. Trimming takes 1 base off V and 7 bases off J; junction bases not matched to a gene: 6. The CDR3 runs 16 amino acids, cysteine and phenylalanine included. Only CDR3 DNA remains: 48 bases, in frame from the first base. CDR1 and CDR2 (SGHAT, FQNNGV) derive from the germline V gene. This clone was observed a single time. The clone's antigen remains unknown. The input lacks base qualities; no much larger clone sits a single base away.

The sequenced material came from PBMCs. The sequence was obtained from a woman in her twenties or thirties in good health and CMV-seropositive. The receptor chain draws on TRBV11-2 and TRBJ1-4; 10 bases in the junction line up with TRBD1. The CDR3 protein: CASSLGTGGDGEKLFF. The nucleotide sequence is given as TGTGCCAGCAGCTTAGGGACAGGGGGGGACGGTGAAAAACTGTTTTTT.